This TCR beta chain was identified in a study of T cells after yellow fever vaccination (dated by TCRdb to between 2018 and 2021). The study in broad terms: The SMART-Seq v4 Ultra Low Input RNA kit was used to prepare libraries from fractions with low cell numbers. Blood was collected at multiple timepoints before and after primary and secondary immunization, and bulk PBMC replicates and cell subsets were isolated. Two healthy male donors, one aged 18 to 30 and one aged 30 to 40 years, made up the cohort. To follow T-cell clones before and after both primary and booster YFV17D yellow fever vaccination, bulk TCR alpha and beta repertoires underwent longitudinal sequencing.

This clonotype was seen only a few times. No antigen is known for it. Per-nucleotide qualities are absent, and no much larger clonotype sits a single base away. The CDR3 goes from the cysteine to the phenylalanine over 16 residues. Kept here is only the CDR3 DNA, which spans 48 bases and is read in frame from base 1. Taken from the germline V gene, the CDR1 and CDR2 loops are SGHTA and FQGNSA. V and J are truncated by 0 bases and 4 bases respectively, leaving an intervening sequence of 15 bases. The study at large found these results: Most clones expanded after primary vaccination were re-detected after the booster (approximately 95% of CD4 and approximately 85% of CD8), suggesting broad memory maintenance. The secondary T-cell response was found to be weaker but faster than the primary response, with a peak reached on day 5 rather than on day 15. A small share of clonotypes occurred in both CD4 and CD8 compartments, likely arising from convergent recombination. Because the study included only a couple of donors, the extent to which the findings can be generalized is limited. FACS-sorted repertoires could contain abundant contaminating clonotypes from the bulk population, so computational filtering was required.

TCR cDNA was synthesized by 5'RACE template switching, through which a universal primer site and unique molecular identifiers were introduced. Priming for cDNA synthesis came from both the TCR alpha and TCR beta constant segments. Library amplification used two PCR steps, and the second PCR step added sample barcodes and sequencing adapters. Sequencing of libraries was done on Illumina HiSeq 2500 (2x100 bp) or NovaSeq (2x150 bp). From the authors' description of their analysis: Demultiplexing of reads and collapsing into UMI consensus sequences were performed with MIGEC, and V(D)J alignment was carried out with MiXCR. Vaccine-responding clonotypes were defined with edgeR using replicate PBMC samples, requiring FDR below 0.01 and a log2 fold change above 5 up to day 15. Each bulk clonotype received a CD4 or CD8 identity based on whether the sequenced CD4 or CD8 repertoire contained that clonotype at higher abundance. The public reads were quality trimmed at Q25 with fastp and then assembled into clones with MiXCR by TCRdb, keeping productive beta chains. Each record represents a unique CDR3 protein, reported with the most common genes and DNA among its rows. TCRdb, rather than the study authors, made the V and J calls. The sample yields approximately 610,000 distinct CDR3 sequences; less than 20% were counted once. 17% of the sample is taken by the ten largest.

The treatment or condition label here, explained by the study, means: live attenuated yellow fever vaccine strain. Two biological replicates of bulk PBMCs were collected at each blood-draw timepoint. A standard Ficoll-Paque protocol was used to isolate PBMCs from peripheral blood. RNA was extracted with TriZol from bulk PBMCs, CD4 and CD8 fractions, and dextramer-positive and dextramer-negative fractions. The sequence links TRBV7-2 to TRBJ1-2; TRBD1 is a possible D gene, resting on 6 matching bases. This TCR was recovered from a man younger than 35 who received the YFV17D yellow fever vaccine. Sequencing was performed on PBMCs, taken 5 to 6 days after the first yellow fever vaccination. The DNA sequence is TGTGCCAGCAGCTTAGCTCATGGGGGGGCCTCCTATGGCTACACCTTC. It encodes CASSLAHGGASYGYTF. The full variable domain, completed from the reference TRBV7-2 and TRBJ1-2 proteins outside the CDR3, reads GAGVSQSPSNKVTEKGKDVELRCDPISGHTALYWYRQSLGQGLEFLIYFQGNSAPDKSGLPSDRFSAERTGGSVSTLTIQRTQQEDSAVYLCASSLAHGGASYGYTFGSGTRLTVV.